This entry features one TCR beta chain sequence. Original analysis: Counts of nucleated cells, estimated from reference gene primer amplification, were obtained. This table comes from immunoSEQ multiplex PCR, and its TCRdb copy is limited to in-frame clones, with some not included. The V and J calls and clone size come from that table; D and trimming were worked out from the DNA. This sample carries about 110,000 clones, approximately 89% of them seen once, and the ten largest clones take approximately 5.1%. The sample is drawn from a study of blood T cell repertoires in COVID-19. The germline gives CDR1 LNHDA, CDR2 SQIVND (reference sequence). This CDR3 region has 14 residues. V gave up 7 bases and J gave up 0 bases, with 13 bases separating them. While infection was still active, Seattle patients were enrolled and then followed longitudinally.

V and J are TRBV19 and TRBJ2-7; TRBD1 is a possible D gene (6 bases). The sample taken for sequencing was peripheral blood. This clonotype was sampled from a woman aged 55 to 70 with COVID-19, enrolled during active disease. The CDR3 DNA reads as TGTGCCAGTAAGGTGAGGGGGTCCTCCTACGAGCAGTACTTC. This encodes CASKVRGSSYEQYF.